This T cell receptor beta chain was captured in a study of blood T cell repertoires in COVID-19. Background on the study: Both acute and convalescent COVID-19 samples were obtained from the United States, Italy and Spain. Sample material is recorded as cDNA or gDNA derived from T cells, B-cell-depleted T cells, or PBMCs.

Original methodology: Amplification of reference gene primers provided the estimated nucleated cell counts. The protocol was immunoSEQ multiplex PCR, while the TCRdb copy is restricted to in-frame clones and leaves out a portion. D and trimming come from the DNA, and the V and J calls and clone size come from that table. The table shows fewer than 250,000 clones, with under 90% occurring only once. The sample was peripheral blood. The source is a man in his thirties or forties with active or convalescent COVID-19.

CDR3 sequence: CATSDDGRTGGLFNEQFF. CDR3 coding DNA: TGTGCCACCAGTGATGACGGTAGGACAGGGGGTCTGTTTAATGAGCAGTTCTTC. The chain combines TRBV24-1 with TRBJ2-1, with TRBD1 matching over 10 bases. Unmatched junction bases numbered 14, after V lost 3 bases and J lost 7 bases. From germline, CDR1 is KGHDR and CDR2 SFDVKD. The CDR3 covers 18 residues.